The clone carrying this TCR beta chain came up many times. There were TCR beta CDR3 regions amplified from RNA transcripts. The TCR CDR3 was amplified in a first-round RT-PCR using the HTBI primer set. TCRdb reanalysed the multiplex PCR reads using MiXCR and keeps one entry per CDR3 protein. The sample contains around 450,000 distinct CDR3 sequences, roughly 13% of which appear only once. Uncontrolled infections, other autoimmune diseases, pregnancy or lactation led to exclusion of patients. This entry belongs to a study of T cells in Graves' hyperthyroidism and ophthalmopathy. This CDR3 spans 16 amino acids. Germline values: CDR1 LGHNT, CDR2 FRNRAP. V lost 6 bases, J lost 9 bases, and 10 bases stayed unmatched.

The TCR was taken from a woman aged 18-29 years with Graves' hyperthyroidism. The chain uses TRBV12-5 and TRBJ2-1; 14 positions match TRBD2. Source material: blood. CDR3 sequence: CASGRRLAGGPGEQFF. DNA of the CDR3: TGTGCTAGTGGCCGTAGACTAGCGGGAGGGCCGGGTGAGCAGTTCTTC.